Shown below are 18 T cell receptor beta chains from a single sample sequenced in a study of beta chain features in type 1 diabetes. Notes on the study in general: All four CD4+ subsets of Type 1 diabetes patients contained TCRB CDR3s that were moderately but significantly shorter.

Reverse transcribing all isolated RNA meant expressed TCRB transcripts were sequenced. Generated by immunoSEQ multiplex PCR, the TCRdb table keeps only in-frame clones and is missing some. The sample lists hundreds of thousands of clones, roughly 12% occurring once. The antigens of these receptors remain unknown. The source material was naive CD4+ T cells from blood. Receptor source: a man younger than 35 with type 1 diabetes.

The chain joins TRBV27 to TRBJ1-2; TRBD1 agrees at 9 bases. The ends lost 7 bases at V and 4 bases at J; junction bases unmatched: 10. The germline V gene encodes CDR1 MNHEY and CDR2 SMNVEV (reference sequence). The CDR3 is made up of 15 amino acids. CDR3: CASTPLDRGVYGYTF. DNA of the CDR3: TGTGCCAGCACCCCCTTGGACAGGGGCGTCTATGGCTACACCTTC.

The V gene is TRBV30, the J gene TRBJ2-5; TRBD1 or TRBD2 may be the D gene (5 bases each). The CDR3 contains 13 residues. Germline V CDR1 and CDR2: GTSNPN, SVGIG (reference sequence). Trimming removed 7 bases at V and 5 bases at J, with 17 bases between. The DNA of the CDR3 is TGTGCCTCGACGCCGGGGCCGGGGGAGACCCAGTACTTC. This codes for CASTPGPGETQYF.

This clone was picked up a small number of times. The chain joins TRBV7-3 to TRBJ2-2; possible D gene TRBD1, 6 bases. Germline V gene data show CDR1 as SGHTA and CDR2 as FQGTGA. V was clipped by 5 bases and J by 1 base, with 11 bases between them. This CDR3 is built from 15 residues. Written as DNA, the CDR3 is TGTGCCAGCAGCCCAACGACAGGGAACACCGGGGAGCTGTTTTTT. This translates into CASSPTTGNTGELFF.

This clone showed up just a few times. The rearrangement uses TRBV7-9 and TRBJ1-1, with D unclear. Germline CDR1 is SEHNR and CDR2 is FQNEAQ (reference sequence). This CDR3 is built from 15 residues. The germline V and J ends were trimmed by 0 bases and 1 base, with 9 bases remaining between them. The CDR3 loop reads CASSLALGANTEAFF. CDR3 DNA: TGTGCCAGCAGCTTAGCGCTTGGCGCGAACACTGAAGCTTTCTTT.

The V call is TRBV6-5, the J call TRBJ1-2; TRBD1 might be the D (5 bases). There are 13 residues in the CDR3. Trimming removed 5 bases from V and 6 bases from J, with 13 bases in between. Germline CDR1 MNHEY, CDR2 SVGAGI. The CDR3 loop is CASSIGTLNGYTF. The CDR3 DNA is TGTGCCAGCAGTATAGGGACCCTCAATGGCTACACCTTC.

This chain links TRBV28 with TRBJ2-7; the match to TRBD2 covers 7 bases. V gave up 11 bases and J gave up 5 bases; unmatched junction bases: 12. The CDR3 is 13 residues long. Germline loops: CDR1 MDHEN, CDR2 SYDVKM. The chain's CDR3 is CAGGGTGSHEQYF. CDR3 in DNA: TGTGCCGGGGGAGGGACTGGGTCCCACGAGCAGTACTTC.

This clone was seen more than once but under ten times. The chain is built from TRBV7-3 and TRBJ2-3; TRBD1 or TRBD2 may be the D gene (5 bases each). Germline CDR1 reads SGHTA; CDR2 reads FQGTGA. The CDR3 contains 15 residues. With 2 bases removed from V and 3 bases from J, the gap between germline ends came to 12 bases. Here the CDR3 reads CASSLLGVSTDTQYF. CDR3 in DNA: TGTGCCAGCAGCTTATTGGGGGTGTCAACAGATACGCAGTATTTT. Combining the CDR3 with reference TRBV7-3 and TRBJ2-3 gives the whole variable domain GAGVSQTPSNKVTEKGKYVELRCDPISGHTALYWYRQSLGQGPEFLIYFQGTGAADDSGLPNDRFFAVRPEGSVSTLKIQRTERGDSAVYLCASSLLGVSTDTQYFGPGTRLTVL.

This clone showed up just a few times. The chain uses TRBV30 and TRBJ1-1, with 9 positions matching TRBD1. CDR1 is GTSNPN, CDR2 SVGIG, per germline (reference sequence). The CDR3 totals 11 residues. With 4 bases clipped from V and 14 bases from J, the junction kept 8 bases outside the gene matches. The CDR3 DNA reads TGTGCCTGGAAGGGGACAGGGCCAGTCTTCTTT. Protein product: CAWKGTGPVFF.

The chain employs TRBV5-6 and TRBJ1-1; D perhaps matches TRBD1 (5 bases). CDR1 and CDR2 from the germline V gene are SGHDT and YYEEEE. Between the trimmed V and J ends, which lost 4 bases and 2 bases, there was a span of 12 bases. CDR3 length: 14 amino acids. The CDR3 sequence: CASSRFDRNTEAFF. In nucleotides, the CDR3 is TGTGCCAGCAGCCGATTCGACAGAAACACTGAAGCTTTCTTT.

J is TRBJ1-1 and V is TRBV14; 8 bases are shared with TRBD1. V was clipped by 4 bases and J by 1 base; unmatched bases: 2. CDR3 length equals 14 residues. CDR1 and CDR2 (germline): SGHDN, FVKESK. CDR3 loop: CASSLGQGNTEAFF. CDR3 DNA sequence: TGTGCCAGCAGCCTAGGACAGGGGAACACTGAAGCTTTCTTT.

This clone was seen a handful of times. At one end, the junction sequence differs from germline, possibly due to a read error. The V gene is TRBV28, the J gene TRBJ2-7, with D possibly being TRBD1 (6 bases). Germline assignment: CDR1 MDHEN and CDR2 SYDVKM. The CDR3 sequence is 12 residues long. The CDR3 loop is CASSFFFGQYNF. The CDR3 nucleotides are TGTGCCAGCAGTTTTTTCTTCGGACAGTACAACTTC.

In this sample, this clone turned up a few times. V gene TRBV6-5 combines with J gene TRBJ2-3; D is possibly TRBD1 (6 bases). V dropped 3 bases and J dropped 0 bases, with 13 bases sitting between them. CDR1 is MNHEY and CDR2 is SVGAGI in the germline V gene. The CDR3 has 16 residues. The CDR3 reads CASSYNRDTSTDTQYF. The CDR3, as DNA: TGTGCCAGCAGTTATAACAGGGATACTAGCACAGATACGCAGTATTTT.

This clone turned up a few times. The genes are TRBV4-1 and TRBJ2-7; D remains ambiguous. The CDR3 runs to 16 residues. Germline CDR1 is MGHRA and CDR2 is YSYEKL. Between the trimmed V and J ends, which lost 3 bases and 3 bases, there was a span of 18 bases. For the CDR3, the DNA is TGCGCCAGCAGCCAGCTTACCGGGCCATCAATCTACGAGCAGTACTTC. This codes for CASSQLTGPSIYEQYF.

This sequence joins TRBV5-1 and TRBJ1-1; D unclear. The CDR3 covers 13 residues. CDR1 is SGHRS, CDR2 YFSETQ, per germline. The ends were cut back, 0 bases at V and 3 bases at J, with 6 bases in the middle. The CDR3 bases are TGCGCCAGCAGCTTGGGCGGGGACACTGAAGCTTTCTTT. The encoded protein is CASSLGGDTEAFF.

The genes are TRBV15 and TRBJ2-1; D call uncertain. The CDR3 extends over 14 amino acids. The V gene's germline CDR1 is LNHNV and CDR2 YYDKDF (reference sequence). Trimming pared 5 bases from V and 6 bases from J, leaving 14 bases between. CDR3 residues: CATSSPNKPNEQFF. The CDR3 DNA reads TGTGCCACCAGCTCCCCAAATAAGCCCAATGAGCAGTTCTTC.

This clone was seen only a few times. The chain couples TRBV4-1 to TRBJ1-5, with TRBD1 identical over 7 bases. V lost 3 bases to trimming and J lost 9 bases; unmatched junction nucleotides: 8. CDR3 length: 14 amino acids. Germline-derived CDR1 and CDR2 are MGHRA and YSYEKL. CDR3 loop: CASSHGTVQRPQHF. CDR3 in DNA: TGCGCCAGCAGCCACGGGACAGTGCAACGGCCCCAGCATTTT.

This clone is a singleton in its sample. Other DNA sequences from this sample encode an identical CDR3 as well. The V and J genes are TRBV6-5 and TRBJ2-7, with D possibly matching TRBD1 (5 bases). V lost 0 bases and J 3 bases, leaving 9 bases between the germline ends. The CDR3 has 14 residues. In germline, CDR1 is MNHEY, CDR2 SVGAGI. CDR3 sequence reads: CASSYSGRDYEQYF. The CDR3 DNA reads TGTGCCAGCAGTTACTCGGGCAGGGACTACGAGCAGTACTTC.

The rearrangement joins TRBV5-4 to TRBJ1-6; 7 nucleotides line up with TRBD1. Germline lookup yields CDR1 SGHNT and CDR2 YYREEE (reference sequence). The V and J ends lost 4 bases and 6 bases, in that order; junction bases with no gene match: 7. The CDR3 has 15 residues. In DNA form, the CDR3 reads TGTGCCAGCAGCCTCCAGGGGGTACTTAATTCACCCCTCCACTTT. Encoded protein: CASSLQGVLNSPLHF.